This TCR beta chain was found in a study of blood T cells in healthy people across ages. Study results and limitations: Unsorted PBMC input precluded a conclusive naive versus antigen-experienced comparison.

Whenever a sample was processed, at least 6.5 million PBMCs were isolated. Per sample, extraction of total RNA gave at least 5.5 micrograms in every case. With a J-beta primer mix and a sample-barcoded 5' primer, a second PCR ran about 7 to 12 cycles. Paired-end reads containing CDR3 totaled no fewer than 2.5 million for each sample. TCRdb re-derived calls from the 5' RACE reads in MiXCR, one entry per CDR3 protein. The sample comprises 550,000 to 600,000 distinct CDR3 sequences, approximately 25% of which are singletons, and 15% to 20% rests with the top ten. On this clonotype: Its antigen is unknown.

Sequencing was done on a sample of blood. This TCR derives from a woman in her 70s in good health.

This CDR3 is CSARNPSGGYQETQYF. The CDR3 DNA reads as TGCAGTGCTAGAAATCCTAGCGGGGGTTACCAAGAGACCCAGTACTTC. The rearrangement uses TRBV20-1 and TRBJ2-5; TRBD2 aligns across 10 bases. V shed 2 bases, J shed 0 bases, and the junction held 6 bases outside the gene matches. CDR1 and CDR2 (germline): DFQATT, SNEGSKA (reference sequence). The CDR3 runs to 16 residues.